This entry lists 11 T cell receptor beta chains sequenced from one sample in a study of blood T cell repertoires in COVID-19. Profiling relied on immunoSEQ multiplex PCR, and the TCRdb table lists in-frame clones only, not all of them. Among about 250,000 clones, roughly 89% were seen once, and the ten largest hold less than 4.5%. The source material was PBMCs or T cells enriched from blood (not recorded which). The receptors derive from a woman aged 25 to 45 with acute COVID-19.

This clone was seen a few times. The V and J genes are TRBV11-2 and TRBJ2-2; 7 bases match TRBD1. The J segment lost 3 bases and the V segment lost 4 bases, leaving 8 bases of the junction unmatched. CDR1 and CDR2 (germline): SGHAT, FQNNGV. The CDR3 runs to 16 residues. In DNA form, the CDR3 reads TGTGCCAGCAGCTCGATTCCGGGACAGTACACCGGGGAGCTGTTTTTT. It is translated as CASSSIPGQYTGELFF.

V usage is TRBV14 and J usage is TRBJ2-2, with D perhaps matching TRBD1 (5 bases). V was shortened by 0 bases and J by 1 base, with 9 bases between the two germline ends. Germline V gene data show CDR1 as SGHDN and CDR2 as FVKESK. The CDR3 is 16 residues long. The CDR3 region is CASSQDQGWNTGELFF. The CDR3 nucleotides are TGTGCCAGCAGCCAAGATCAGGGATGGAACACCGGGGAGCTGTTTTTT.

The chain is built from TRBV18 and TRBJ1-2, with 9 nucleotides matching TRBD1. V was clipped by 3 bases and J by 8 bases; unmatched bases: 4. The germline CDR1 and CDR2 sequences are KGHSH and LQKENI. There are 13 residues in the CDR3. CDR3 sequence reads: CASSPRTGEGYTF. The CDR3 DNA reads TGTGCCAGCTCACCTCGGACAGGGGAGGGCTACACCTTC.

J is TRBJ2-1 and V is TRBV5-6, with 9 bases matching TRBD1. Losses at the gene ends were 5 bases for V and 1 base for J; bases not matched to a gene: 4. Per the germline V gene, CDR1 is SGHDT and CDR2 is YYEEEE. This CDR3 has 15 amino acids. Written as DNA, the CDR3 is TGTGCCAGCAGGAACAGGGGGCAGTCCTACAATGAGCAGTTCTTC. This encodes CASRNRGQSYNEQFF.

The J gene is TRBJ2-3, the V gene TRBV5-6; 9 bases map to TRBD2. Trimming took 2 bases from V and 4 from J; bases not matched to a gene: 5. The germline V gene encodes CDR1 SGHDT and CDR2 YYEEEE. There are 15 residues in the CDR3. CDR3 in amino acids: CASSLGGGVADTQYF. DNA of the CDR3: TGTGCCAGCAGCTTAGGCGGGGGGGTTGCAGATACGCAGTATTTT.

The J gene is TRBJ1-4, the V gene TRBV19, with a weak D call TRBD1 (5 bases). From germline, CDR1 is LNHDA and CDR2 SQIVND (reference sequence). V lost 5 bases and J 8 bases, leaving 18 bases between the germline ends. The CDR3 runs 15 residues. The CDR3 loop is CASSGPGPREEKLFF. Written as DNA, the CDR3 is TGTGCCAGTAGTGGACCGGGACCCCGGGAGGAAAAACTGTTTTTT.

CDR3 in DNA: TGTGCCATCAGTGTGGTACCGGGACTAGTCTCCTACAATGAGCAGTTCTTC. Translation: CAISVVPGLVSYNEQFF. The V call is TRBV10-3, the J call TRBJ2-1; 8 nucleotides line up with TRBD2. The CDR3 sequence is 17 residues long. V gave up 4 bases and J gave up 0 bases; unmatched junction bases: 8. Germline-derived CDR1 and CDR2 are ENHRY and SYGVKD.

V is TRBV7-9 and J is TRBJ1-2; 7 nucleotides agree with TRBD1. The CDR3 is 15 amino acids. The germline gives CDR1 SEHNR, CDR2 FQNEAQ (reference sequence). Unmatched junction bases numbered 11, after V lost 4 bases and J lost 6 bases. The CDR3 DNA is TGTGCCAGCAGCTCCCCGACAGGGATTTATGATGGCTACACCTTC. Its translation: CASSSPTGIYDGYTF. The full variable domain, rest sourced from reference TRBV7-9 and TRBJ1-2, is DTGVSQNPRHKITKRGQNVTFRCDPISEHNRLYWYRQTLGQGPEFLTYFQNEAQLEKSRLLSDRFSAERPKGSFSTLEIQRTEQGDSAMYLCASSSPTGIYDGYTFGSGTRLTVV.

This clone has just one count. The V call is TRBV25-1, the J call TRBJ1-4; 11 positions agree with TRBD1. CDR3 length: 16 amino acids. V gave up 3 bases and J gave up 5 bases; unmatched junction bases: 5. Germline CDR1 and CDR2: MGHDK and SYGVNS. CDR3 coding DNA: TGTGCCAGCAGTGACCTCGGACAGGGGGCAAATGAAAAACTGTTTTTT. It codes for CASSDLGQGANEKLFF.

V is TRBV19 and J is TRBJ1-3; 7 nucleotides align to TRBD1. The CDR3 is made up of 16 amino acids. Germline V gives CDR1 LNHDA, CDR2 SQIVND (reference sequence). V shed 5 bases and J 5 bases; nucleotides not matched to a gene: 12. CDR3 in amino acids: CASSDPGQIPRNTIYF. The DNA of the CDR3 is TGTGCCAGTAGTGATCCGGGACAGATACCGAGAAACACCATATATTTT.

This rearrangement joins TRBV19 to TRBJ2-1, with TRBD1 matching 7 bases. This CDR3 has 14 amino acids. V was clipped by 6 bases and J by 5 bases; unmatched bases: 7. Germline CDR1 and CDR2: LNHDA and SQIVND (reference sequence). The CDR3 spells CASSSGTVNNEQFF. The CDR3 nucleotides read TGTGCCAGTAGCTCCGGGACAGTTAACAATGAGCAGTTCTTC.